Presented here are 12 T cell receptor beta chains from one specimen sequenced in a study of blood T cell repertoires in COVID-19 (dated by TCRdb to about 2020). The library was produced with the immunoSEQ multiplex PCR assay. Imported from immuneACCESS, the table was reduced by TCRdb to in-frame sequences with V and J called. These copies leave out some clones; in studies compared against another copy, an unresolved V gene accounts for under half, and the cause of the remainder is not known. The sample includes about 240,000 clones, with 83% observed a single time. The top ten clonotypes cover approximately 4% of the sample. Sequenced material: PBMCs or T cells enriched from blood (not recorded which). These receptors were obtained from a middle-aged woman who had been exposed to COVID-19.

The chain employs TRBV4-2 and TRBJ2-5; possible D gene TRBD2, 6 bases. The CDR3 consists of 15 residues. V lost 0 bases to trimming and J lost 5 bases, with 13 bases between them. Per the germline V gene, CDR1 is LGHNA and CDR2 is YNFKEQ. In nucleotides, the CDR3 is TGTGCCAGCAGCCAAGAGCCCCGGGCGGGGGAGACCCAGTACTTC. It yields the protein CASSQEPRAGETQYF.

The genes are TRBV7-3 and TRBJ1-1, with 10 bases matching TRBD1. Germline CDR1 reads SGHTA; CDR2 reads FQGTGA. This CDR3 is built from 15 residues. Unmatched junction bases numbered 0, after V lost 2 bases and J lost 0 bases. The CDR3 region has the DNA TGTGCCAGCAGCTTAGGGACAGGGGTGAACACTGAAGCTTTCTTT. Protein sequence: CASSLGTGVNTEAFF.

CDR3 sequence reads: CASSLERGRPSLEYF. As DNA, the CDR3 is TGTGCCAGCAGCTTAGAGAGGGGGCGGCCTTCCTTGGAGTATTTT. The chain uses TRBV7-8 and TRBJ2-3; the match to TRBD1 covers 7 bases. CDR3 size: 15 residues. Germline values: CDR1 SGHVS, CDR2 FQNEAQ. V shed 1 base, J shed 13 bases, and the junction held 14 bases outside the gene matches. Using reference TRBV7-8 and TRBJ2-3 for the parts outside the CDR3, the full variable domain is GAGVSQSPRYKVAKRGQDVALRCDPISGHVSLFWYQQALGQGPEFLTYFQNEAQLDKSGLPSDRFFAERPEGSVSTLKIQRTQQEDSAVYLCASSLERGRPSLEYFGPGTRLTVL.

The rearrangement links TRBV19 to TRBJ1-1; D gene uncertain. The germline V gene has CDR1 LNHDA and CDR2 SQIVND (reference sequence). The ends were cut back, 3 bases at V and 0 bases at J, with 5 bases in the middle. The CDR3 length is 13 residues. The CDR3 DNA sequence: TGTGCCAGTAGTATTTCCATGAACACTGAAGCTTTCTTT. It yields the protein CASSISMNTEAFF.

The CDR3 coding sequence is TGTGCCAGTCGTGGGGGGGGCCAAGAGACCCAGTACTTC. Translating it yields CASRGGGQETQYF. The genes are TRBV19 and TRBJ2-5; TRBD2 matches 7 bases. The CDR3 has 13 amino acids. The junction had 4 bases not matched to a gene; V was cut back by 8 bases and J by 1 base. Germline values: CDR1 LNHDA, CDR2 SQIVND (reference sequence).

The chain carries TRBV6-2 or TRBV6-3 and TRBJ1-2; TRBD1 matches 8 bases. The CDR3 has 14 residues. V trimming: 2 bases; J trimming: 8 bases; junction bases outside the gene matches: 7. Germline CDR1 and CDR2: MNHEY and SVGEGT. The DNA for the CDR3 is TGTGCCAGCAGTTACGGAGGGACAGGACTCGGCTACACCTTC. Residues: CASSYGGTGLGYTF.

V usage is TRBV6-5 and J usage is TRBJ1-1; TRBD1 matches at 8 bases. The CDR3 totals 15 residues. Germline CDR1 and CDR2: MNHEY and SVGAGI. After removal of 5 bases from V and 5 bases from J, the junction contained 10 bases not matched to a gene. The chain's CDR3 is CASSMTGVSRTEAFF. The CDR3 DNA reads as TGTGCCAGCAGTATGACAGGGGTGTCGAGGACTGAAGCTTTCTTT.

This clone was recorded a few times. The CDR3 sequence: CASSYSGADTQYF. CDR3 nucleotide sequence: TGTGCCAGCAGTTATAGCGGGGCAGATACGCAGTATTTT. The J gene is TRBJ2-3, the V gene TRBV6-1, with TRBD2 matching 8 bases. V was pared by 5 bases and J by 4 bases, with 2 bases of the junction left unmatched. The CDR3 has 13 amino acids. CDR1 is MNHNS, CDR2 SASEGT, per germline.

The CDR3 DNA reads TGTGCCAGCAGCCAATGGGGAGGAGGCTATGGCTACACCTTC. The encoded protein is CASSQWGGGYGYTF. This sequence joins TRBV3-1 (or the pseudogene TRBV3-2) and TRBJ1-2; D gene ambiguous. Trimming took 2 bases from V and 4 from J, leaving 11 bases between them. The CDR3 consists of 14 residues. Germline lookup yields CDR1 LGHDT and CDR2 YNNKEL (reference sequence).

CDR3 sequence reads: CASSEGAGKTGNTIYF. The CDR3 coding sequence is TGCGCCAGCAGCGAAGGCGCAGGGAAGACTGGAAACACCATATATTTT. V usage is TRBV4-1 and J usage is TRBJ1-3, with D tentatively TRBD1 (5 bases). This CDR3 is built from 16 residues. V lost 5 bases and J lost 2, with 16 bases in between. From germline, CDR1 is MGHRA and CDR2 YSYEKL.

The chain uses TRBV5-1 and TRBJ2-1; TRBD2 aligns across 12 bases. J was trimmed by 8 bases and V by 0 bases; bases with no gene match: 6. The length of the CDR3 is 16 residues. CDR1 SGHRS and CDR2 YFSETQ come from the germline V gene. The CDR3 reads CASSLGPSSGGDEQFF. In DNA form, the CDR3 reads TGCGCCAGCAGCTTGGGACCTTCTAGCGGGGGGGATGAGCAGTTCTTC.

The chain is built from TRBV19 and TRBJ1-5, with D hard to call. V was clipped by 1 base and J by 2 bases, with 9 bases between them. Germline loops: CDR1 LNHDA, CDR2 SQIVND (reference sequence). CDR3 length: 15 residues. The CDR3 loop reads CASSIAGIGNQPQHF. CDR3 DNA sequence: TGTGCCAGTAGTATAGCCGGGATTGGCAATCAGCCCCAGCATTTT. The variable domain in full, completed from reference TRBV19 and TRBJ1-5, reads DGGITQSPKYLFRKEGQNVTLSCEQNLNHDAMYWYRQDPGQGLRLIYYSQIVNDFQKGDIAEGYSVSREKKESFPLTVTSAQKNPTAFYLCASSIAGIGNQPQHFGDGTRLSIL.